The 16 T cell receptor beta chains below were found in one sample sequenced in a study of T cells in Graves' hyperthyroidism and ophthalmopathy. Researchers amplified the TCR beta CDR3 regions from RNA transcripts. An initial round of RT-PCR targeting the TCR CDR3 relied on the HTBI primer set. TCRdb reanalysed the multiplex PCR reads using MiXCR and keeps one entry per CDR3 protein. The table includes a few hundred thousand distinct CDR3 sequences, about 16% detected once. Sequences were obtained from blood. The receptors come from a woman aged 25 to 39 with Graves' ophthalmopathy.

This clonotype has ten or more counts. The chain joins TRBV20-1 to TRBJ2-3, with 9 nucleotides matching TRBD2. Unmatched junction bases numbered 6, after V lost 5 bases and J lost 0 bases. CDR3 length equals 15 residues. From germline, CDR1 is DFQATT and CDR2 SNEGSKA (reference sequence). The CDR3 DNA reads as TGCAGTGCTCTTAGCGGGAGCGGTAGCACAGATACGCAGTATTTT. This translates into CSALSGSGSTDTQYF.

This clonotype was counted ten times or more. This chain uses TRBV29-1 with TRBJ1-6; D is perhaps TRBD1 (5 bases). The CDR3 sequence is 13 residues long. Germline assignment: CDR1 SQVTM and CDR2 ANQGSEA. V was shortened by 7 bases and J by 8 bases, with 15 bases between the two germline ends. CDR3 region: CSALGPSDSPLHF. CDR3 in DNA: TGCAGCGCCTTGGGACCGTCGGATTCACCCCTCCACTTT.

This clonotype was detected a few times. The rearrangement joins TRBV9 to TRBJ2-2, with a weak D call TRBD1 (5 bases). Trimming took 0 bases from V and 2 from J, leaving 11 bases between them. From germline, CDR1 is SGDLS and CDR2 YYNGEE. CDR3 length: 16 residues. CDR3 region: CASSVGDSLNTGELFF. CDR3 DNA: TGTGCCAGCAGCGTAGGAGACAGTTTAAACACCGGGGAGCTGTTTTTT.

This clonotype appeared many times. The chain recombines TRBV7-9 with TRBJ2-7; TRBD1 agrees at 9 bases. Unmatched junction bases numbered 11, after V lost 4 bases and J lost 1 base. Germline assignment: CDR1 SEHNR and CDR2 FQNEAQ (reference sequence). The CDR3 loop spans 17 amino acids. This CDR3 reads CASSSQLGQGWSYEQYF. The CDR3 bases are TGTGCCAGCAGCTCCCAACTCGGACAGGGGTGGTCCTACGAGCAGTACTTC.

The chain joins TRBV12-3 or TRBV12-4 to TRBJ2-1; TRBD1 aligns across 7 bases. Trimming removed 2 bases from V and 5 bases from J; junction bases left unmatched: 3. The CDR3 covers 14 residues. The chain's CDR3 is CASSLWGQNNEQFF. Here the CDR3 DNA reads TGTGCCAGCAGTTTATGGGGACAGAACAATGAGCAGTTCTTC.

This clonotype was observed many times. This chain links TRBV14 with TRBJ2-7; D is perhaps TRBD2 (5 bases). This CDR3 comprises 15 residues. Trimming took off 1 base at V and 3 bases at J, with 13 bases between the two ends. Germline V CDR1 and CDR2: SGHDN, FVKESK. The CDR3 loop is CASSQVTGSIYEQYF. The CDR3 coding sequence is TGTGCCAGCAGCCAAGTAACGGGATCAATCTACGAGCAGTACTTC.

V and J are TRBV20-1 and TRBJ2-3, with TRBD2 identical over 7 bases. Trimming cost V 0 bases and J 3 bases; bases outside gene matches: 12. The CDR3 consists of 17 residues. From germline, CDR1 is DFQATT and CDR2 SNEGSKA (reference sequence). The CDR3 sequence is CSARDYVTGGWTDTQYF. In nucleotides, the CDR3 is TGCAGTGCTAGAGATTATGTAACGGGAGGATGGACAGATACGCAGTATTTT.

This clonotype was seen ten or more times. This chain joins TRBV12-3 or TRBV12-4 and TRBJ1-1, with 8 bases fitting TRBD1. The length of the CDR3 is 16 residues. V lost 5 bases and J lost 0; bases outside the gene matches: 8. CDR3 in DNA: TGTGCCAGCAGTCCTGTTCGACAGGGGTTGAACACTGAAGCTTTCTTT. The encoded protein is CASSPVRQGLNTEAFF.

For this clonotype: A much larger clone differs by one base, so this may be a read error. This rearrangement joins TRBV12-3 or TRBV12-4 to TRBJ2-5; D is perhaps TRBD2 (6 bases). The CDR3 is made up of 15 amino acids. The V end was cut by 10 bases, the J end by 1 base, with 19 bases between. CDR3 in amino acids: CATKISGGSQETQYF. The CDR3 nucleotides are TGTGCCACCAAAATTAGCGGAGGTTCCCAAGAGACCCAGTACTTC.

Many counts were recorded for this clonotype. This chain connects TRBV3-1 to TRBJ1-4; D is unresolved. The CDR3 sequence is 15 residues long. Trimming stripped 0 bases from V and 6 bases from J, with 11 bases between. Germline lookup yields CDR1 LGHDT and CDR2 YNNKEL (reference sequence). The CDR3 reads CASSQDGVGDEKLFF. CDR3 sequence (DNA): TGTGCCAGCAGCCAAGACGGAGTGGGCGATGAAAAACTGTTTTTT.

This clonotype was counted a few times. This chain joins TRBV28 and TRBJ2-3; TRBD1 aligns across 9 bases. The CDR3 totals 18 residues. Germline V gives CDR1 MDHEN, CDR2 SYDVKM. V shed 6 bases, J shed 5 bases, and the junction held 18 bases outside the gene matches. For the CDR3, the DNA is TGTGCCAGCAGGTTCGGTGAGACTGGACAGGGGTCCCGAGATACGCAGTATTTT. Translating it yields CASRFGETGQGSRDTQYF.

Many counts were recorded for this clonotype. The V call is TRBV11-2, the J call TRBJ2-1; the D is unclear. The germline gives CDR1 SGHAT, CDR2 FQNNGV. This CDR3 is 13 amino acids long. V lost 0 bases and J lost 7, with 7 bases in between. The CDR3 coding sequence is TGTGCCAGCAGCTTAGACCGAGTTAATGAGCAGTTCTTC. Translation gives CASSLDRVNEQFF.

The chain couples TRBV5-1 to TRBJ2-5; no definite D call. This CDR3 contains 14 residues. CDR1 is SGHRS, CDR2 YFSETQ, per germline. The V end lost 2 bases, the J end lost 2 bases, and 10 bases lay between the germline ends. The CDR3 bases are TGCGCCAGCAGCTTTGGACGGCAACAAGAGACCCAGTACTTC. It yields the protein CASSFGRQQETQYF.

This clonotype was seen a single time. The chain carries TRBV9 and TRBJ1-5; no definite D call. Trimming took off 7 bases at V and 3 bases at J, with 14 bases between the two ends. CDR1 is SGDLS and CDR2 is YYNGEE in the germline V gene. CDR3 length equals 14 residues. CDR3 loop: CASDPGGYNQPQHF. The CDR3 DNA reads as TGTGCCAGCGACCCTGGAGGGTACAATCAGCCCCAGCATTTT.

The V and J genes are TRBV20-1 and TRBJ1-5; no clear D gene. V was shortened by 3 bases and J by 3 bases, with 9 bases between the two germline ends. The CDR3 contains 13 residues. Germline V gene lookup returns CDR1 DFQATT and CDR2 SNEGSKA (reference sequence). The CDR3 DNA follows: TGCAGTGCTAGGTTTAGTTCCAATCAGCCCCAGCATTTT. It is translated as CSARFSSNQPQHF.

This clonotype was seen ten or more times. This chain connects TRBV18 to TRBJ2-7; 7 positions match TRBD2. Germline V gene sequence: CDR1 KGHSH, CDR2 LQKENI. J gave up 5 bases and V 2 bases, and 9 bases lay outside the gene matches. This CDR3 contains 15 residues. The CDR3 sequence: CASSPFSGTPNEQYF. The CDR3 region has the DNA TGTGCCAGCTCACCATTCAGCGGGACCCCCAACGAGCAGTACTTC.